This TCR beta chain was identified during a study of cytomegalovirus exposure and HLA in healthy donors. Trimming took 5 bases from V and 2 from J; bases not matched to a gene: 7. Germline values: CDR1 MNHEY, CDR2 SVGAGI. The CDR3 runs to 15 residues. The PCR used 60 Vbeta and 13 Jbeta primers. Clones were read by immunoSEQ multiplex PCR, and TCRdb kept only the in-frame ones, dropping some. The sample holds 130,000 or so clones, 82% seen once. The chain couples TRBV6-5 to TRBJ1-1; 8 nucleotides align to TRBD1. Sequenced: PBMCs. This TCR came from a man younger than 30 in good health and CMV-seropositive. The CDR3 nucleotides are TGTGCCAGCAGTCAGGGACAGGTATTAAACACTGAAGCTTTCTTT. Encoded protein: CASSQGQVLNTEAFF.